This TCR beta chain is from a study of T cells after yellow fever vaccination. Study-level results: Most clones from primary vaccination resurfaced after the booster (about 95% CD4, less than 90% CD8).

Universal primer sites and UMIs were introduced during 5'RACE template-switching synthesis of TCR cDNA. TCRdb used MiXCR to reprocess the 5' RACE reads, holding one entry per CDR3 protein. The sample holds about 340,000 distinct CDR3 sequences, approximately 12% seen once. The V gene's germline CDR1 is DFQATT and CDR2 SNEGSKA (reference sequence). This CDR3 is 10 amino acids long. The germline V and J ends were trimmed by 2 bases and 5 bases, with 3 bases remaining between them. This clonotype was seen ten or more times. Antigen: not known. Here the sequenced sample was CD4+ T cells sorted from PBMCs, taken 15 days after the yellow fever booster vaccination. The V gene is TRBV20-1, the J gene TRBJ2-5, with D unresolved. The sequence was obtained from a man between 18 and 35 years old who received the YFV17D yellow fever vaccine. The CDR3 sequence: CSARWETQYF. The DNA of the CDR3 is TGCAGTGCTAGATGGGAGACCCAGTACTTC.